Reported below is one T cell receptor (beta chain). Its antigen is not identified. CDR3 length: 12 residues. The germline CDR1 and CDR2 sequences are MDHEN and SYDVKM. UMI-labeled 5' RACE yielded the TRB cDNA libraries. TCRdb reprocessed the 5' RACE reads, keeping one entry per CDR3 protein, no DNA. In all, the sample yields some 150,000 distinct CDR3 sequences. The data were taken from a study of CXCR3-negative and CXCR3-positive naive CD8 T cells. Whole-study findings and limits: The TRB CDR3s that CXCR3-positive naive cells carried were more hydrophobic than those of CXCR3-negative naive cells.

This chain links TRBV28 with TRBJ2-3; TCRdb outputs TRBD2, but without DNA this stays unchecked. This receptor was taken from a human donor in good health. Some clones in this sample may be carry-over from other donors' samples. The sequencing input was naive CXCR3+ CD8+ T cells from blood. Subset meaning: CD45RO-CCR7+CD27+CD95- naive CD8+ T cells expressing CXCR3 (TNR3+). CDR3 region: CATLAFPDTQYF.